These 3 T cell receptor beta chains came from one sample sequenced in a study of blood T cell repertoires in COVID-19. Libraries were prepared by immunoSEQ multiplex PCR; TCRdb keeps only in-frame clonotypes and omits some of them. The sample contains about 140,000 clones, about 80% of which appear only once. The specimen was peripheral blood. These receptors were obtained from a man aged 50 to 59 with acute or convalescent COVID-19.

This clone was seen only a few times. The chain joins TRBV2 to TRBJ2-2; D remains unclear. CDR3 length: 13 amino acids. Trimming shortened V by 4 bases and J by 6 bases, and 9 bases separated the two germline ends. The V gene's germline CDR1 is SNHLY and CDR2 FYNNEI. The CDR3 nucleotides are TGTGCCAGCAGTGGTTATTCCTCCGGGGAGCTGTTTTTT. Amino acids: CASSGYSSGELFF. The variable domain in full, with the rest retrieved from reference TRBV2 and TRBJ2-2, is EPEVTQTPSHQVTQMGQEVILRCVPISNHLYFYWYRQILGQKVEFLVSFYNNEISEKSEIFDDQFSVERPDGSNFTLKIRSTKLEDSAMYFCASSGYSSGELFFGEGSRLTVL.

The gene calls are TRBV2 and TRBJ1-1; D is ambiguous. CDR3 length: 14 residues. Germline V gene data show CDR1 as SNHLY and CDR2 as FYNNEI. V dropped 6 bases and J dropped 6 bases, with 17 bases sitting between them. The CDR3 region is CASSDFGFRAEAFF. CDR3 nucleotide sequence: TGTGCCAGCAGCGACTTCGGGTTTAGAGCTGAAGCTTTCTTT. The whole variable domain, remainder taken from reference TRBV2 and TRBJ1-1, is EPEVTQTPSHQVTQMGQEVILRCVPISNHLYFYWYRQILGQKVEFLVSFYNNEISEKSEIFDDQFSVERPDGSNFTLKIRSTKLEDSAMYFCASSDFGFRAEAFFGQGTRLTVV.

This chain uses TRBV6-5 with TRBJ2-3; D gene uncertain. V was shortened by 5 bases and J by 2 bases, with 8 bases between the two germline ends. CDR1 is MNHEY, CDR2 SVGAGI, per germline. The length of the CDR3 is 13 residues. As DNA, the CDR3 is TGTGCCAGCAGTCCATGGGCCACAGATACGCAGTATTTT. It is translated as CASSPWATDTQYF.